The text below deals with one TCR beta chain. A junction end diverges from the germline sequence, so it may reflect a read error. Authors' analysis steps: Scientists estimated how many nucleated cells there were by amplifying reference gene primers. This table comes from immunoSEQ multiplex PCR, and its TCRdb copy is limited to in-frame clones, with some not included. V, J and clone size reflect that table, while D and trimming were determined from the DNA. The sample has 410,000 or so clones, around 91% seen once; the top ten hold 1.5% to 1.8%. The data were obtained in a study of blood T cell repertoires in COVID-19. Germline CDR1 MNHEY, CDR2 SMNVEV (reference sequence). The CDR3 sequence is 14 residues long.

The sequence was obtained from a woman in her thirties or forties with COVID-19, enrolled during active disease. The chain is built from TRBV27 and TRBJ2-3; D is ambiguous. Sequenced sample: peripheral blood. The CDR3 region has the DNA TGTGCCAGCAGTTTCTGGCGGAGCACGGATACGCAGTATTTT. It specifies CASSFWRSTDTQYF.